This T cell receptor beta chain originates from a study of T cells in pancreatic ductal adenocarcinoma (dated by TCRdb to 2016 to 2017). About the full investigation: The work assessed suppressive cells as well as CD8+ T cells infiltrating resected pancreatic ductal adenocarcinoma, measuring their numbers, locations, and properties, in order to shed light on the adaptive T-cell response that occurs naturally.

Study-level results and caveats: Because most pancreatic cancer patients present with inoperable disease, the resected cohort was biased toward the minority with early-stage disease. Because tumors are enriched in CD45RO+ effector T cells rather than naive T cells, which biases toward lower diversity, comparisons of clonality between tumor and blood may be biased. Compared with tumor samples, blood samples had more total productive templates and about 8-fold more unique clonotypes. T-cell clonality did not differ significantly between tumor and blood, with mean clonality about 0.1 in tumors and just over 0.07 in blood.

TCR beta CDR3 regions were amplified from genomic DNA using the immunoSEQ hsTCRB kit. An Illumina HiSeq system was used to carry out high-throughput TRB CDR3 sequencing. In the authors' own workflow: The immunoSEQ software was used to analyze sequencing reads, and nonproductive sequences containing premature stops or frame-shifts were removed. To calculate repertoire clonality, Shannon entropy was normalized by log2 of the number of unique productive sequences, and that value was subtracted from one. What TCRdb holds here is the immuneACCESS table cut down to in-frame rearrangements. Part of the clones is not present; checked against another copy, under half of the missing clones reflect an unresolved V gene, and the others are unexplained. The V and J calls and clone size come from that table; D and trimming were worked out from the DNA. The sample table records approximately 19,000 clones; roughly 86% of these occur just once. In total, the top ten clones hold 0.75% to 0.95% of the sample.

The CDR3 holds 15 amino acids from the cysteine to the phenylalanine. Here the CDR3 DNA is all that survives: 45 bases in frame from base 1. The germline V gene supplies CDR1 MNHEY and CDR2 SVGAGI. V is pared back by 6 bases and J by 7 bases, with 21 bases lying between the germline termini. The pancreatic ductal adenocarcinoma patients who were selected had gone through surgery without receiving any neoadjuvant therapy. Peripheral blood was collected in heparin tubes, and PBMCs were then isolated from the blood with a histopaque density gradient and cryopreserved in around 9.2% DMSO. The DNeasy Blood and Tissue Kit, with Proteinase K and RNase treatment, was used to extract genomic DNA from more than five PBMC specimens and roughly 10 flash-frozen tumor specimens. Notes on this clone: Its antigen has not been determined. No qualities accompany the bases; no much larger clone lies one base away.

The chain joins TRBV6-5 to TRBJ1-1, with the D segment identity uncertain. The sequence was collected from a human donor with pancreatic ductal adenocarcinoma. The sample taken for sequencing was PBMCs. The bases are TGTGCCAGCAGGGCCGTCGCAGGACTGCAAAATGAAGCTTTCTTT. This translates into CASRAVAGLQNEAFF.